One sample yielded the 20 T cell receptor beta chains listed below, sequenced in a study of shared clonotypes between healthy human individuals. Here immunoSEQ multiplex PCR was the method, and the copy in TCRdb shows in-frame clones only, minus some. The profile shows 470,000 or so clones, over 70% of them singletons. Material: PBMCs. The receptors shown here come from a woman in her forties in good health. Some clones in this sample may be carry-over from other donors' samples.

The chain recombines TRBV4-2 with TRBJ2-1; 7 nucleotides agree with TRBD2. Trimming at V came to 5 bases and at J to 7 bases, leaving 11 bases not matched to a gene. The CDR3 has 15 amino acids. Germline V gives CDR1 LGHNA, CDR2 YNFKEQ. CDR3 residues: CASSGAGVTGNEQFF. For the CDR3, the DNA is TGTGCCAGCAGCGGGGCGGGGGTAACGGGAAATGAGCAGTTCTTC.

CDR3 coding DNA: TGTGCCAGCAGCGTAGATAGCAGGGCCTCGGGCTACACCTTC. Protein sequence: CASSVDSRASGYTF. This chain uses TRBV9 with TRBJ1-2, with D tentatively TRBD1 (5 bases). The germline V gene encodes CDR1 SGDLS and CDR2 YYNGEE. Trimming stripped 0 bases from V and 8 bases from J, with 14 bases between. The CDR3 length is 14 residues.

This chain connects TRBV30 to TRBJ2-6, with TRBD1 identical over 9 bases. Trimming cost V 3 bases and J 3 bases; bases outside gene matches: 6. Germline values: CDR1 GTSNPN, CDR2 SVGIG (reference sequence). This CDR3 contains 16 residues. CDR3 protein: CAWRPGQGIGANVLTF. The CDR3 DNA sequence: TGTGCCTGGAGGCCGGGACAGGGAATTGGGGCCAACGTCCTGACTTTC.

V gene TRBV7-9 combines with J gene TRBJ1-3; possibly TRBD1 for D (5 bases). Trimming took 1 base from V and 6 from J, leaving 22 bases between them. The CDR3 loop spans 18 amino acids. Per germline, CDR1 SEHNR and CDR2 FQNEAQ (reference sequence). The CDR3 DNA is TGTGCCAGCAGCTTAGTGAAGTACGGACAACATCGCTCAAACACCATATATTTT. Protein: CASSLVKYGQHRSNTIYF.

Concerning this clone: The germline gene is not matched at one end of the junction; a read error may be the cause. The chain links TRBV6-6 to TRBJ1-1; unclear D gene. This CDR3 comprises 13 residues. The germline gives CDR1 MNHNY, CDR2 SVGAGI (reference sequence). CDR3 region: CVSNTAGNTEAFF. In DNA form, the CDR3 reads TGTGTCAGCAACACTGCAGGAAACACTGAAGCTTTCTTT.

The chain carries TRBV7-3 and TRBJ2-2; tentative D call: TRBD2 (6 bases). This CDR3 is 12 amino acids long. Between the trimmed V and J ends, which lost 1 base and 15 bases, there was a span of 12 bases. CDR1 SGHTA and CDR2 FQGTGA come from the germline V gene. The CDR3 nucleotides are TGTGCCAGCAGCTTAAATGGAGGGTTGATGTTTTTT. Translated, it gives CASSLNGGLMFF.

This chain joins TRBV18 and TRBJ1-5; D is ambiguous. Trimming cost V 3 bases and J 2 bases, with 17 bases left between them. Per germline, CDR1 KGHSH and CDR2 LQKENI. The CDR3 extends over 17 amino acids. The CDR3 region is CASSPATGTQGNQPQHF. The DNA for the CDR3 is TGTGCCAGCTCACCCGCGACGGGAACCCAGGGCAATCAGCCCCAGCATTTT.

As concerns this clone: The likely explanation is a read error, given a far larger clone one base away. The chain joins TRBV19 to TRBJ1-5; D may be TRBD1 (5 bases). This CDR3 is 16 amino acids long. V shed 4 bases and J shed 2 bases, with 15 bases lying between them. Germline CDR1 and CDR2: LNHDA and SQIVND (reference sequence). Here the CDR3 reads CASSTNRCFGNQPQHF. CDR3 DNA: TGTGCCAGTAGTACCAACAGGTGTTTCGGCAATCAGCCCCAGCATTTT.

The J gene is TRBJ2-7, the V gene TRBV7-9, with D unresolved. The CDR3 runs 14 residues. Trimming cost V 5 bases and J 2 bases, with 13 bases left between them. Germline CDR1 is SEHNR and CDR2 is FQNEAQ (reference sequence). The CDR3 here is CASSGLRVPYEQYF. The DNA for the CDR3 is TGTGCCAGCAGCGGCTTAAGAGTCCCCTACGAGCAGTACTTC.

The chain links TRBV10-3 to TRBJ2-3; 11 bases match TRBD2. V gave up 6 bases and J gave up 5 bases; unmatched junction bases: 7. Germline CDR1 reads ENHRY; CDR2 reads SYGVKD. This CDR3 spans 15 amino acids. As DNA, the CDR3 is TGTGCCATCAGCCGAACTAGCGGGAGCGGAGATACGCAGTATTTT. Translated: CAISRTSGSGDTQYF.

This clone was detected many times. This sample also contains other DNA sequences that code for the same CDR3. This sequence joins TRBV27 and TRBJ2-3, with D maybe TRBD2 (6 bases). Trimming took 4 bases from V and 3 from J, leaving 14 bases between them. This CDR3 contains 15 residues. CDR1 is MNHEY and CDR2 is SMNVEV in the germline V gene (reference sequence). The CDR3 loop is CASSSGSIRTDTQYF. In DNA form, the CDR3 reads TGTGCCAGCAGTTCCGGGAGTATCCGTACAGATACGCAGTATTTT.

The chain carries TRBV28 and TRBJ2-5; TRBD2 matches 11 bases. V shed 7 bases, J shed 5 bases, and the junction held 9 bases outside the gene matches. Germline V CDR1 and CDR2: MDHEN, SYDVKM. This CDR3 has 15 amino acids. The CDR3 DNA sequence: TGTGCCAGCACAACGTTAGCGGGAGGGCCGGAGACCCAGTACTTC. Translation gives CASTTLAGGPETQYF.

There are a few counts of this clone. The V and J genes are TRBV7-3 and TRBJ2-3; no definite D call. The V and J ends lost 1 base and 1 base respectively, with 9 bases between them. The germline V gene encodes CDR1 SGHTA and CDR2 FQGTGA. The length of the CDR3 is 15 residues. The CDR3 here is CASSLSRDRTDTQYF. CDR3 DNA: TGTGCCAGCAGCTTAAGCAGAGACCGCACAGATACGCAGTATTTT. Drawing the rest from reference TRBV7-3 and TRBJ2-3, the complete variable domain is GAGVSQTPSNKVTEKGKYVELRCDPISGHTALYWYRQSLGQGPEFLIYFQGTGAADDSGLPNDRFFAVRPEGSVSTLKIQRTERGDSAVYLCASSLSRDRTDTQYFGPGTRLTVL.

As regards this clone: With only one base between it and a far larger clone, this is likely a read error. The CDR3 ends on some other residue instead of the conserved phenylalanine or tryptophan, so this is likely a read error. This rearrangement joins TRBV5-1 to TRBJ2-7; weak D call: TRBD1 (6 bases). CDR1 SGHRS and CDR2 YFSETQ come from the germline V gene. The CDR3 is 13 amino acids. Trimming stripped 3 bases from V and 3 bases from J, with 10 bases between. CDR3 in amino acids: CASSSDSHYEQYL. The DNA of the CDR3 is TGCGCCAGCAGCTCGGACAGTCACTACGAGCAGTACCTC.

With respect to this clone: A far larger clone lies a single base away; this is likely a read error. The V and J genes are TRBV30 and TRBJ2-1; D gene uncertain. Trimming removed 6 bases from V and 7 bases from J, with 7 bases in between. The CDR3 covers 10 residues. CDR1 is GTSNPN and CDR2 is SVGIG in the germline V gene (reference sequence). In nucleotides, the CDR3 is TGTGCCTGTAGTAGTAATGAGCAGTTCTTC. Encoded protein: CACSSNEQFF.

V usage is TRBV6-1 and J usage is TRBJ1-5, with a tentative D call TRBD1 (6 bases). The V gene's germline CDR1 is MNHNS and CDR2 SASEGT. Trimming shortened V by 3 bases and J by 4 bases, and 19 bases separated the two germline ends. The CDR3 is made up of 17 amino acids. The CDR3 protein is CASSDSFWTALNQPQHF. In DNA form, the CDR3 reads TGTGCCAGCAGTGATAGCTTTTGGACAGCCCTTAATCAGCCCCAGCATTTT.

This clone was found many times. The J gene is TRBJ2-5, the V gene TRBV7-9; no reliable D call. V lost 5 bases to trimming and J lost 5 bases, with 6 bases between them. The germline V gene encodes CDR1 SEHNR and CDR2 FQNEAQ (reference sequence). CDR3 length: 11 residues. The CDR3 sequence is CASSPRETQYF. CDR3 DNA: TGTGCCAGCAGCCCCCGGGAGACCCAGTACTTC.

The rearrangement joins TRBV6-5 to TRBJ2-6; D is undetermined. The CDR3 contains 11 residues. Per the germline V gene, CDR1 is MNHEY and CDR2 is SVGAGI. Trimming took 8 bases from V and 5 from J, leaving 4 bases between them. As DNA, the CDR3 is TGTGCCAGCCAGCGGGCCAACGTCCTGACTTTC. Its protein is CASQRANVLTF.

The V gene is TRBV25-1, the J gene TRBJ1-4; no reliable D call. V shed 3 bases and J shed 3 bases, with 14 bases lying between them. This CDR3 spans 16 amino acids. Germline V gives CDR1 MGHDK, CDR2 SYGVNS. The CDR3 spells CASSDPGRYANEKLFF. The CDR3 DNA follows: TGTGCCAGCAGTGATCCAGGACGCTACGCTAATGAAAAACTGTTTTTT.

The V call is TRBV27, the J call TRBJ2-1; D ambiguous. CDR1 MNHEY and CDR2 SMNVEV come from the germline V gene (reference sequence). The CDR3 is 15 amino acids. The V and J ends lost 0 bases and 0 bases respectively, with 6 bases between them. CDR3 amino acids: CASSLSISSYNEQFF. In DNA, the CDR3 is TGTGCCAGCAGTTTATCGATTAGCTCCTACAATGAGCAGTTCTTC.